The 29 T cell receptor beta chains given below trace back to one sample, sequenced in a study of blood T cell repertoires in COVID-19. Profiled with immunoSEQ multiplex PCR; TCRdb holds only in-frame clones, not every one. The sample contains 450,000 or so clones, 85% to 90% of which appear only once. The sample was peripheral blood. The receptors shown here come from a man between 18 and 35 years old with COVID-19, enrolled during active disease.

The chain recombines TRBV5-4 with TRBJ1-1; D may be TRBD1 (6 bases). Trimming cost V 4 bases and J 9 bases, with 10 bases left between them. Germline CDR1 and CDR2: SGHNT and YYREEE (reference sequence). The CDR3 has 11 amino acids. CDR3 protein: CASSQQGKAFF. The CDR3 DNA reads as TGTGCCAGCAGCCAACAGGGCAAAGCTTTCTTT.

The chain has TRBV7-9 and TRBJ1-3; no firm D call. Germline V CDR1 and CDR2: SEHNR, FQNEAQ (reference sequence). The CDR3 is 16 residues long. Trimming removed 2 bases from V and 0 bases from J, with 11 bases in between. CDR3 protein: CASSLLGAISGNTIYF. CDR3 coding DNA: TGTGCCAGCAGCTTATTGGGCGCCATCTCTGGAAACACCATATATTTT.

The V gene is TRBV19, the J gene TRBJ1-2; 8 bases agree with TRBD1. CDR1 is LNHDA and CDR2 is SQIVND in the germline V gene (reference sequence). The CDR3 runs to 16 residues. Unmatched junction bases numbered 13, after V lost 6 bases and J lost 4 bases. The CDR3 region is CASRLGTRDRRYGYTF. The CDR3 region has the DNA TGTGCCAGTAGGCTTGGAACCCGGGACAGGCGCTATGGCTACACCTTC.

The chain joins TRBV6-6 to TRBJ1-2; maybe TRBD1 (6 bases). Trimming left V 7 bases short and J 2 bases short, with 20 bases between. This CDR3 contains 16 residues. The germline V gene has CDR1 MNHNY and CDR2 SVGAGI (reference sequence). CDR3 residues: CASIEERTALNYGYTF. CDR3 nucleotide sequence: TGTGCCAGCATCGAAGAGCGGACAGCGTTAAACTATGGCTACACCTTC.

The chain joins TRBV2 to TRBJ1-4; 7 bases fit TRBD1. With 5 bases clipped from V and 5 bases from J, the junction kept 8 bases outside the gene matches. This CDR3 comprises 15 residues. Germline-derived CDR1 and CDR2 are SNHLY and FYNNEI. The CDR3 bases are TGTGCCAGCAGTTACCAAGACAGGGCCAATGAAAAACTGTTTTTT. It encodes CASSYQDRANEKLFF.

This chain joins TRBV15 and TRBJ2-2, with 9 bases matching TRBD1. V shed 4 bases, J shed 3 bases, and the junction held 9 bases outside the gene matches. The CDR3 runs 17 residues. Per germline, CDR1 LNHNV and CDR2 YYDKDF (reference sequence). In DNA form, the CDR3 reads TGTGCCACCAGCAACAGGGGGCCCCCTGTCGACACCGGGGAGCTGTTTTTT. It yields the protein CATSNRGPPVDTGELFF.

J is TRBJ1-5 and V is TRBV5-8; D unresolved. Trimming stripped 6 bases from V and 0 bases from J, with 7 bases between. The CDR3 runs to 13 residues. Germline CDR1 and CDR2: SGHTS and YDEGEE. The CDR3 DNA is TGTGCCAGCAATTCGTATAGCAATCAGCCCCAGCATTTT. This gives the protein CASNSYSNQPQHF. Based on the CDR3 plus reference TRBV5-8 and TRBJ1-5, the full variable domain is EAGVTQSPTHLIKTRGQQATLRCSPISGHTSVYWYQQALGLGLQFLLWYDEGEERNRGNFPPRFSGRQFPNYSSELNVNALELEDSALYLCASNSYSNQPQHFGDGTRLSIL.

The V call is TRBV7-9, the J call TRBJ2-7; D perhaps matches TRBD1 (5 bases). The V and J ends lost 5 bases and 3 bases respectively, with 17 bases between them. Germline values: CDR1 SEHNR, CDR2 FQNEAQ (reference sequence). The CDR3 totals 15 residues. This CDR3 reads CASSHLGPTHYEQYF. In DNA form, the CDR3 reads TGTGCCAGCAGCCACTTGGGGCCTACCCACTACGAGCAGTACTTC.

The chain is built from TRBV29-1 and TRBJ2-3; D might be TRBD2 (6 bases). Trimming removed 6 bases at V and 3 bases at J, with 16 bases between. The germline CDR1 and CDR2 sequences are SQVTM and ANQGSEA. The CDR3 consists of 14 residues. In DNA form, the CDR3 reads TGCAGCGTGCGTCGGGGGATAGGAACAGATACGCAGTATTTT. As protein: CSVRRGIGTDTQYF.

J is TRBJ2-3 and V is TRBV5-4; 8 bases line up with TRBD1. Unmatched junction bases numbered 9, after V lost 4 bases and J lost 8 bases. The CDR3 extends over 14 amino acids. Germline V gene lookup returns CDR1 SGHNT and CDR2 YYREEE (reference sequence). The CDR3 sequence: CASSLDRERSTQYF. CDR3 bases: TGTGCCAGCAGCCTGGACAGGGAGAGATCTACGCAGTATTTT. Looking up the rest from reference TRBV5-4 and TRBJ2-3 gives the full variable domain: ETGVTQSPTHLIKTRGQQVTLRCSSQSGHNTVSWYQQALGQGPQFIFQYYREEENGRGNFPPRFSGLQFPNYSSELNVNALELDDSALYLCASSLDRERSTQYFGPGTRLTVL.

The rearrangement links TRBV4-1 to TRBJ2-5; 13 positions match TRBD2. Trimming removed 0 bases from V and 4 bases from J; junction bases left unmatched: 8. Per the germline V gene, CDR1 is MGHRA and CDR2 is YSYEKL. The CDR3 sequence is 18 residues long. Written as DNA, the CDR3 is TGCGCCAGCAGCCAAGATGGGACTAGCGGGATGGTTGGAGAGACCCAGTACTTC. It translates to CASSQDGTSGMVGETQYF.

This chain joins TRBV5-4 and TRBJ2-3, with D possibly matching TRBD2 (5 bases). Germline V gene lookup returns CDR1 SGHNT and CDR2 YYREEE (reference sequence). The CDR3 consists of 16 residues. Between the trimmed V and J ends, which lost 0 bases and 3 bases, there was a span of 14 bases. CDR3 protein: CASSLDLRVGTDTQYF. CDR3 coding DNA: TGTGCCAGCAGCTTGGACTTGCGGGTGGGGACAGATACGCAGTATTTT.

CDR3 coding DNA: TGTGCCAGCAGCTTAAGTGAAGGACTAGCGGGAGAGCAGTTCTTC. Its protein is CASSLSEGLAGEQFF. This chain connects TRBV7-9 to TRBJ2-1, with 12 bases identical to TRBD2. Germline-derived CDR1 and CDR2 are SEHNR and FQNEAQ (reference sequence). The V and J ends lost 2 bases and 10 bases, in that order; junction bases with no gene match: 6. This CDR3 contains 15 residues.

This clone appeared a single time. The V gene is TRBV14, the J gene TRBJ2-2; 7 bases are shared with TRBD2. CDR3 length: 17 amino acids. V was clipped by 1 base and J by 6 bases; unmatched bases: 11. The germline CDR1 and CDR2 sequences are SGHDN and FVKESK. The CDR3 DNA is TGTGCCAGCAGCCAAGTGAGGGCGGGAGTTGACCCCGGGGAGCTGTTTTTT. It is translated as CASSQVRAGVDPGELFF.

The CDR3 sequence is CASSPHTGAMGDTQYF. DNA for the CDR3: TGTGCCAGCAGCCCGCACACAGGGGCGATGGGAGATACGCAGTATTTT. This chain joins TRBV7-2 and TRBJ2-3; 7 nucleotides agree with TRBD1. V trimming: 5 bases; J trimming: 5 bases; junction bases outside the gene matches: 13. CDR3 length: 16 amino acids. From germline, CDR1 is SGHTA and CDR2 FQGNSA.

The chain is built from TRBV7-2 and TRBJ2-1, with D tentatively TRBD2 (6 bases). The CDR3 contains 15 residues. Germline V gene data show CDR1 as SGHTA and CDR2 as FQGNSA. V shed 5 bases and J shed 10 bases, with 21 bases lying between them. CDR3 sequence (DNA): TGTGCCAGCAGCGCCCGCCCACTAGCTTTGGGCGAGCAGTTCTTC. Its translation: CASSARPLALGEQFF.

This clone was seen once. The V and J genes are TRBV15 and TRBJ2-2; 7 bases agree with TRBD1. The CDR3 has 15 amino acids. Per the germline V gene, CDR1 is LNHNV and CDR2 is YYDKDF (reference sequence). J lost 4 bases, V lost 2 bases, and 4 bases had no gene match. The CDR3 sequence: CATSRQGDRTGELFF. CDR3 coding DNA: TGTGCCACCAGCAGACAGGGGGACCGCACCGGGGAGCTGTTTTTT.

V and J are TRBV10-2 and TRBJ1-1; no definite D call. CDR1 and CDR2 (germline): WSHSY, SAAADI. The ends were cut back, 8 bases at V and 4 bases at J, with 20 bases in the middle. CDR3 length equals 15 residues. DNA of the CDR3: TGCGCCAGCCTAAAGGTGGGCGGGAAGGCCACTGAAGCTTTCTTT. Translation: CASLKVGGKATEAFF.

The chain uses TRBV4-2 and TRBJ2-6; D may be TRBD2 (6 bases). CDR1 and CDR2 (germline): LGHNA, YNFKEQ. V was shortened by 0 bases and J by 1 base, with 7 bases between the two germline ends. The CDR3 consists of 16 residues. Here the CDR3 DNA reads TGTGCCAGCAGCCAAGATCGGGGGTCTGGGGCCAACGTCCTGACTTTC. Protein sequence: CASSQDRGSGANVLTF.

V usage is TRBV19 and J usage is TRBJ1-5, with D hard to call. The ends were cut back, 7 bases at V and 3 bases at J, with 7 bases in the middle. The CDR3 covers 12 residues. CDR1 and CDR2 (germline): LNHDA, SQIVND (reference sequence). DNA of the CDR3: TGTGCCAGTACTACTCTCAATCAGCCCCAGCATTTT. It translates to CASTTLNQPQHF.

The table lists this clone with a count of one. This chain joins TRBV15 and TRBJ2-5; D is undetermined. The CDR3 has 13 residues. The germline V gene encodes CDR1 LNHNV and CDR2 YYDKDF (reference sequence). Trimming took 2 bases from V and 1 from J, leaving 5 bases between them. In DNA, the CDR3 is TGTGCCACCAGCAGAATATCCCAAGAGACCCAGTACTTC. Translating gives CATSRISQETQYF.

The genes are TRBV4-1 and TRBJ2-7, with 8 bases that match TRBD2. V shed 6 bases, J shed 1 base, and the junction held 8 bases outside the gene matches. The germline V gene encodes CDR1 MGHRA and CDR2 YSYEKL. The CDR3 runs to 15 residues. The CDR3 sequence is CASRIGTSGSYEQYF. CDR3 nucleotides: TGCGCCAGCAGAATAGGTACTAGCGGTTCCTACGAGCAGTACTTC.

The chain joins TRBV5-1 to TRBJ2-3; perhaps TRBD1 as D (5 bases). The CDR3 sequence is 15 residues long. Germline CDR1 and CDR2: SGHRS and YFSETQ. V lost 0 bases and J 8 bases, leaving 16 bases between the germline ends. The DNA of the CDR3 is TGCGCCAGCAGCTTGGATGTGGCCCTAGGGGCTACGCAGTATTTT. It specifies CASSLDVALGATQYF.

In this sample, this clone turned up once. The rearrangement uses TRBV9 and TRBJ2-5, with D maybe TRBD2 (5 bases). The CDR3 contains 13 residues. V was clipped by 3 bases and J by 7 bases, with 13 bases between them. CDR1 is SGDLS, CDR2 YYNGEE, per germline. Here the CDR3 DNA reads TGTGCCAGCAGCGCATCGGGGTGGGTGACCCAGTACTTC. Encoded protein: CASSASGWVTQYF.

V gene TRBV3-1 (or the pseudogene TRBV3-2) combines with J gene TRBJ2-7, with 7 bases identical to TRBD1. V was pared by 5 bases and J by 4 bases, with 5 bases of the junction left unmatched. The CDR3 runs 13 residues. Germline V gene data show CDR1 as LGHDT and CDR2 as YNNKEL (reference sequence). The CDR3 is CASSDRATYEQYF. Here the CDR3 DNA reads TGTGCCAGCAGCGACAGGGCGACTTACGAGCAGTACTTC.

The chain is built from TRBV11-3 and TRBJ2-5; TRBD2 is a possible D gene (5 bases). The CDR3 runs 16 residues. Germline CDR1 is SGHNT and CDR2 is YENEEA. V dropped 0 bases and J dropped 3 bases, with 14 bases sitting between them. The CDR3 nucleotides are TGTGCCAGCAGCTTAGAAGGAGGAGCGTACAAAGAGACCCAGTACTTC. Encoded protein: CASSLEGGAYKETQYF.

The chain joins TRBV2 to TRBJ1-6, with 10 positions matching TRBD1. Germline V gives CDR1 SNHLY, CDR2 FYNNEI. The V and J ends lost 6 bases and 9 bases, in that order; junction bases with no gene match: 5. The CDR3 is made up of 14 amino acids. CDR3 sequence: CASSAGTGASPLHF. Written as DNA, the CDR3 is TGTGCCAGCAGCGCGGGGACAGGGGCTTCACCCCTCCACTTT.

The gene calls are TRBV5-4 and TRBJ2-1, with TRBD1 identical over 9 bases. Germline CDR1 and CDR2: SGHNT and YYREEE (reference sequence). The CDR3 totals 15 residues. The ends lost 4 bases at V and 1 base at J; junction bases unmatched: 3. CDR3 nucleotide sequence: TGTGCCAGCAGCGCTGACAGGGGGTCCTACAATGAGCAGTTCTTC. Amino acid sequence: CASSADRGSYNEQFF.

The chain joins TRBV25-1 to TRBJ1-1; 9 bases fit TRBD1. V shed 4 bases, J shed 3 bases, and the junction held 3 bases outside the gene matches. Germline CDR1 reads MGHDK; CDR2 reads SYGVNS. The CDR3 extends over 14 amino acids. In nucleotides, the CDR3 is TGTGCCAGCAGTGCCGACAGGGGGGACACTGAAGCTTTCTTT. This gives the protein CASSADRGDTEAFF.